This T cell receptor (beta chain) comes out of a study of PD-1 blockade in classical Hodgkin lymphoma. This clone has a single count. What it binds is unknown. The protocol was immunoSEQ multiplex PCR, while the TCRdb copy is restricted to in-frame clones and leaves out a portion. The data show under 40,000 clones, less than 85% seen once. Whole-study findings and limits: After ASCT, patients who started nivolumab under 1 year later were excluded. Relapsed/refractory patients reportedly had the lowest baseline TCR diversity, below newly diagnosed patients, who were below healthy donors.

Every patient was affected by relapse after autologous stem cell transplantation, while exposure to brentuximab vedotin was not uniform. V lost 1 base and J 8 bases, leaving 11 bases between the germline ends. Per the germline V gene, CDR1 is SGHDN and CDR2 is FVKESK. There are 13 residues in the CDR3. This receptor was obtained from a human donor with classical Hodgkin lymphoma. The chain links TRBV14 to TRBJ1-2, with D uncertain. Here the sequenced sample was peripheral blood mononuclear cells (PBMCs), taken before the second cycle of nivolumab. For the CDR3, the DNA is TGTGCCAGCAGCCAAGGGAGAGGAGACGGCTACACCTTC. It encodes CASSQGRGDGYTF.